Listed here is a single TCR beta chain. Trimming took 0 bases from V and 1 from J; bases not matched to a gene: 3. Germline V gene lookup returns CDR1 MNHNY and CDR2 SVGAGI (reference sequence). This CDR3 has 16 residues. This sample was taken from a study of shared clonotypes between healthy human individuals. Some clones are missing from TCRdb's copy, which holds only in-frame ones; the method was immunoSEQ multiplex PCR. The data show under 1,100,000 clones, roughly 75% seen once. The sample taken for sequencing was memory CD4+ T cells sorted from blood. As to subset: CD45RA-negative fraction. The clonotype originates from a man aged 18 to 29 in good health. V usage is TRBV6-6 and J usage is TRBJ1-1; 9 nucleotides agree with TRBD1. In DNA, the CDR3 is TGTGCCAGCAGTTACTCCGGACAGGGGCCGAACACTGAAGCTTTCTTT. Residues: CASSYSGQGPNTEAFF.